This TCR beta chain was sequenced during a study of T cells in Graves' hyperthyroidism and ophthalmopathy. Individuals with ophthalmopathy presented a Clinical Activity Score of at least 3, a NOSPECS grade of at least 4 and a duration under 3 months. Those patients with uncontrolled infection, other autoimmune disease, pregnancy or lactation were excluded. With respect to this clonotype: Its antigen is unknown.

TCR beta CDR3 region amplification was performed from RNA transcripts. With the HTBI primer set, the TCR CDR3 went through a first round of RT-PCR. One entry per CDR3 protein results from TCRdb running MiXCR on the multiplex PCR reads. The profile covers some 270,000 distinct CDR3 sequences, with about 24% appearing a single time and about a third taken by the ten largest. This CDR3 comprises 12 residues. V dropped 7 bases and J dropped 1; count of bases not matched to a gene: 3. Germline V gene lookup returns CDR1 GTSNPN and CDR2 SVGIG (reference sequence). General observations from the study: The model forecast ophthalmopathy, anticipating it by a median around 6.4 months before onset. Ophthalmopathy could be told apart from stable hyperthyroidism with a 13 V-J model.

The V call is TRBV30, the J call TRBJ1-1; 7 bases are a match to TRBD1. Material for sequencing was blood. This clonotype was sampled from a woman in her thirties or forties with Graves' ophthalmopathy. The CDR3 DNA reads TGTGCCTACCACAGGGGGAACACTGAAGCTTTCTTT. Its protein is CAYHRGNTEAFF.